This is a list of T cell receptor beta chains from one sample in a study of CD8+CD57+ T cells in acquired aplastic anemia. One entry per CDR3 protein results from TCRdb running MiXCR on the reads. This table has 200,000 to 250,000 distinct CDR3 sequences, 61% appearing once. Sequencing input: sorted CD4+, CD8+, or CD8+CD57+ T cells (not recorded which) from PBMCs. The receptors were sampled from a human donor in good health. CDR3s include the opening cysteine and the closing phenylalanine or tryptophan. The D gene is left open where the match is weak. Where a row states a size, it is once, few, many or the class of an expanded clone; other rows omit it.

d_call	j_call	clone_size	cdr3_length	v_call	cdr3_nt	cdr3_aa
-	TRBJ1-2	-	13	TRBV14	TGTGCCAGCAGCCAAGACAGGGATTATGGCTACACCTTC	CASSQDRDYGYTF
-	TRBJ2-7	-	18	TRBV24-1	TGTGCCACCAGTGACCGAAACACACCGGGACCGGTAAACTACGAGCAGTACTTC	CATSDRNTPGPVNYEQYF
TRBD2	TRBJ2-2	-	16	TRBV2	TGTGCCAGAAGGGCGAGCGGGAGCGACGGCACCGGGGAGCTGGTTTTT	CARRASGSDGTGELVF
-	TRBJ2-7	few	14	TRBV15	TGTGCCACCAGCAGACCCGCGGTCTCCTACGAGCAGTACTTC	CATSRPAVSYEQYF
-	TRBJ2-4	-	15	TRBV12-3/TRBV12-4	TGTGCCAGCAGCCCGACGACAGGGAGGGGAAACATTCAGTACTTC	CASSPTTGRGNIQYF
TRBD1	TRBJ1-1	many	16	TRBV5-5	TGTGCCAGCAGCTTAAAGGGGGCCGGGGGATACACTGAAGCTTTCTTT	CASSLKGAGGYTEAFF
-	TRBJ2-5	once	14	TRBV13	TGTGCCAGCAGCTTAGGCCGTGGAGGGGAGACCCAGTACTTC	CASSLGRGGETQYF
-	TRBJ1-5	-	15	TRBV2	TGTGCCAGCAGTGAAGAAGGACAGTACAATCAGCCCCAGCATTTT	CASSEEGQYNQPQHF
-	TRBJ1-6	few	14	TRBV6-1	TGTGCCACCGCGGTCAGCTCCTATAATTCACCCCTCCACTTT	CATAVSSYNSPLHF
TRBD1	TRBJ2-2	few	14	TRBV7-3	TGTGCCAGCGGACAGGGGGCAAGGACCGGGGAGCTGTTTTTT	CASGQGARTGELFF
TRBD2	TRBJ2-7	-	14	TRBV20-1	TGCAGTGCTAGAGGACCTAGCGGCTCCTACGAGCAGTACTTC	CSARGPSGSYEQYF
TRBD1	TRBJ1-2	few	12	TRBV20-1	TGCAGTGCCCCCGGGACAGGGAGAGGCTACACCTTC	CSAPGTGRGYTF
-	TRBJ2-6	many	16	TRBV20-1	TGCAGTGCGCCAGGGTCTGGGAAATCTGGGGCCAACGTCCTGACTTTC	CSAPGSGKSGANVLTF
-	TRBJ1-1	few	15	TRBV5-4	TGTGCCAGCAGCTTGGGGGGATTGGCGAACACTGAAGCTTTCTTT	CASSLGGLANTEAFF
-	TRBJ1-6	-	16	TRBV19	TGTGCCACCCCATTCTCGATGGATGGGGGGATTGGACCCCTCCACTTT	CATPFSMDGGIGPLHF
-	TRBJ2-1	-	14	TRBV2	TGTGCCAGCACGGCGGATGGGTCCTACAATGAGCAGTTCTTC	CASTADGSYNEQFF
-	TRBJ1-1	-	14	TRBV5-1	TGCGCCAGCAGCTTCGGGACCTTGAACACTGAAGCTTTCTTT	CASSFGTLNTEAFF
-	TRBJ2-2	-	14	TRBV7-8	TGTGCCAGCAGCTCCAGACAGTTCACCGGGGAGCTGTTTTTT	CASSSRQFTGELFF
TRBD1	TRBJ2-1	-	14	TRBV9	TGTGCCAGCAGCCGATCCGACAGGGGCTATGAGCAGTTCTTC	CASSRSDRGYEQFF
-	TRBJ2-7	few	14	TRBV15	TGTGCCACCAGCAGAGAAGGCTCTTCCTACGAGCAGTACTTC	CATSREGSSYEQYF
TRBD1	TRBJ2-7	-	13	TRBV7-2	TGTGCCAGCAGCAAGGACAGGGGGAACGAGCAGTACTTC	CASSKDRGNEQYF
-	TRBJ1-6	-	13	TRBV11-2	TGTGCCAGCAGCTTACCGGGGAGTTCACCCCTCCACTTT	CASSLPGSSPLHF
-	TRBJ2-4	many	12	TRBV6-1	TGTGCCACAGATGAGGGCCAAAACATTCAGTACTTC	CATDEGQNIQYF
-	TRBJ2-1	few	13	TRBV24-1	TGTGCCACCAGGGACGGTTCCTACAATGAGCAGTTCTTC	CATRDGSYNEQFF
-	TRBJ1-1	-	10	TRBV20-1	TGCAGTGCTCTCCGGGACACTGCTTTCTTT	CSALRDTAFF
-	TRBJ1-1	once	14	TRBV9	TGTGCCAGCAGCGTAATGGAGGGGGTCACTGAAGCTTTCTTT	CASSVMEGVTEAFF
TRBD1	TRBJ1-2	-	14	TRBV9	TGTGCCAGCAGCGTAGTAGGGACAGGCAACTACTACACCTTC	CASSVVGTGNYYTF
-	TRBJ2-3	-	18	TRBV9	TGTGCCAGCAGCCGCCAAGACGGGGGAGTCGGTAGCACAGATACGCAGTATTTT	CASSRQDGGVGSTDTQYF
-	TRBJ2-1	many	15	TRBV12-3/TRBV12-4	TGTGCCAGCAGTCACCCAGGAGCGGTTTACAATGAGCAGTTCTTC	CASSHPGAVYNEQFF
-	TRBJ2-5	once	16	TRBV7-9	TGTGCCAGCAGCTCCGGGGAGCTAGCCCCGCAAGAGACCCAGTACTTC	CASSSGELAPQETQYF
-	TRBJ2-1	few	17	TRBV7-2	TGTGCCAGCAGCTTAACGGACTCCCTCACCTCCTACAATGAGCAGTTCTTC	CASSLTDSLTSYNEQFF
-	TRBJ1-1	many	12	TRBV5-1	TGCGCCAGCGGACTTTTAGGCGGAACAGCTTTCTTT	CASGLLGGTAFF
TRBD2	TRBJ2-5	once	19	TRBV19	TGTGCCAGTAGCATTGCCGGACTAGCGGGAGGCCGTGGAGGAGAGACCCAGTACTTC	CASSIAGLAGGRGGETQYF
-	TRBJ2-1	-	15	TRBV25-1	TGTGCCAGCAGTGAATGGAGTACTACAAGCAATGAGCAGTTCTTC	CASSEWSTTSNEQFF